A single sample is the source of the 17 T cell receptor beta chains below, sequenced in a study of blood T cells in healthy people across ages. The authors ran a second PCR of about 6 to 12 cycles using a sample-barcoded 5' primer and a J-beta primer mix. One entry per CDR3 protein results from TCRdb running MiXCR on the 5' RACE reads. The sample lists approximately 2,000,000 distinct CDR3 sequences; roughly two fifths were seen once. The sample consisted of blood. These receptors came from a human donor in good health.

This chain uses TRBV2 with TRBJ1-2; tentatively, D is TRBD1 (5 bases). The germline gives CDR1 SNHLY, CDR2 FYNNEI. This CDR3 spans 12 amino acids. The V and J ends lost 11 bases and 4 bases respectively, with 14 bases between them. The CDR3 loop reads CARAGLGYGYTF. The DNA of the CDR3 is TGTGCCCGCGCAGGGCTCGGCTATGGCTACACCTTC.

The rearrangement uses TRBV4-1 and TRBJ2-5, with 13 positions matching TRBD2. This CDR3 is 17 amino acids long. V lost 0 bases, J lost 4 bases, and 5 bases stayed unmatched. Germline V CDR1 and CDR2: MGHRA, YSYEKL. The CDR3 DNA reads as TGCGCCAGCAGCCAAGAGCCACTAGCGGGGGGGAGAGAGACCCAGTACTTC. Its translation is CASSQEPLAGGRETQYF.

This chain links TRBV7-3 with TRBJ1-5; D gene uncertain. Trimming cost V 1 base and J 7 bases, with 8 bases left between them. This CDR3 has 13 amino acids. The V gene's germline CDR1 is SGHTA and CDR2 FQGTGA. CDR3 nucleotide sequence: TGTGCCAGCAGCTTAAATCAGGCCCAGCCCCAGCATTTT. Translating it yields CASSLNQAQPQHF.

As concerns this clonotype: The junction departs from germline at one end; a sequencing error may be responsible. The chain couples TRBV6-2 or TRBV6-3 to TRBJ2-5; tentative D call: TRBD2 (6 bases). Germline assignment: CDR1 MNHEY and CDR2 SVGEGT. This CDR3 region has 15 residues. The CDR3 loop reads CTSSFSLAVSETQYF. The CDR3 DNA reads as TGTACCAGCAGCTTCTCCTTAGCGGTTTCGGAGACCCAGTACTTC.

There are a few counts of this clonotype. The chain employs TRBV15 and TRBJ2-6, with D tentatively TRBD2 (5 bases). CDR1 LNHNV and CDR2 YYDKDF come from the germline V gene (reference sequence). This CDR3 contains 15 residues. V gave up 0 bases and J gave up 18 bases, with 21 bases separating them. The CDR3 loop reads CATSRELEASSIPTF. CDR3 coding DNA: TGTGCCACCAGCAGAGAGCTCGAGGCCTCTAGCATCCCGACTTTC.

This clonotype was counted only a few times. The CDR3, as DNA: TGCGCCAGCAGCCTGACAGGGGGCGTGGGGGTAAACGAGCAGTACTTC. Protein: CASSLTGGVGVNEQYF. The genes are TRBV5-1 and TRBJ2-4; 10 bases fit TRBD1. The J call may be incorrect, as the DNA end agrees better with TRBJ2-7. The germline V gene encodes CDR1 SGHRS and CDR2 YFSETQ. This CDR3 is 16 amino acids long.

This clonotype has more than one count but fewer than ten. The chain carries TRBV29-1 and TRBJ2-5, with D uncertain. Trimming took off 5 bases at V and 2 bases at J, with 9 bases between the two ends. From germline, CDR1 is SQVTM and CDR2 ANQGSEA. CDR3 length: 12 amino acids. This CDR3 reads CSVRAGQETQYF. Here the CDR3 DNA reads TGCAGCGTTAGGGCAGGACAAGAGACCCAGTACTTC.

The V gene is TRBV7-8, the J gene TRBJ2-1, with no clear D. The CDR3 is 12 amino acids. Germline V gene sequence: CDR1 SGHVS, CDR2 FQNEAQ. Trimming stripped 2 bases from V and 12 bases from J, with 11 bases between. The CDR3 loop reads CASSLPSQGQFF. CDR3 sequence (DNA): TGTGCCAGCAGCTTACCATCCCAAGGGCAGTTCTTC.

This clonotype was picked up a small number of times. In DNA, the CDR3 is TGCAGCGTTGCAACAGGGGGTGACACTGAAGCTTTCTTT. Protein product: CSVATGGDTEAFF. J is TRBJ1-1 and V is TRBV29-1, with 8 bases identical to TRBD1. Trimming removed 4 bases from V and 3 bases from J; junction bases left unmatched: 4. The CDR3 is 13 amino acids. CDR1 is SQVTM, CDR2 ANQGSEA, per germline.

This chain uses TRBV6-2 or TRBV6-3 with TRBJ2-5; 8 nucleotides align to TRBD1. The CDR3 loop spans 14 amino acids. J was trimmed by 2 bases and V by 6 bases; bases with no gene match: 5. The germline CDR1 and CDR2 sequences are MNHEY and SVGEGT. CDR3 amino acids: CASSGQGRQETQYF. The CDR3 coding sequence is TGTGCCAGCAGCGGACAGGGTCGACAAGAGACCCAGTACTTC.

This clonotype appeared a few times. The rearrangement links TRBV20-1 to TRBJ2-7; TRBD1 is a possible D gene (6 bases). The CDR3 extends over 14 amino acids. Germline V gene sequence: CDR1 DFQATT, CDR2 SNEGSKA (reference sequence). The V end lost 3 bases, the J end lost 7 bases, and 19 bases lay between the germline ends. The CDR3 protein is CSARTGTMAGEQYF. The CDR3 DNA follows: TGCAGTGCTAGGACAGGAACGATGGCTGGAGAGCAGTACTTC.

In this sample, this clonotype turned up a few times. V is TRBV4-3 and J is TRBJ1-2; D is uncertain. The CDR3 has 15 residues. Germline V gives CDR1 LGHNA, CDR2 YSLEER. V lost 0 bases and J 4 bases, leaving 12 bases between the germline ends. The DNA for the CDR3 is TGCGCCAGCAGCCAAGAAGGCGGGCGGGCCTATGGCTACACCTTC. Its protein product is CASSQEGGRAYGYTF.

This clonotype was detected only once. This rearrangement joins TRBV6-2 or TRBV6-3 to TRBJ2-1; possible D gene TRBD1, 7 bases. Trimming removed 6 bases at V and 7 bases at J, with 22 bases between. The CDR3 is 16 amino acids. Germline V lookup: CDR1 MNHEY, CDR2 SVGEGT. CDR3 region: CASRPTGAWGRNEQFF. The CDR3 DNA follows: TGTGCCAGCAGACCCACAGGGGCGTGGGGGAGGAATGAGCAGTTCTTC.

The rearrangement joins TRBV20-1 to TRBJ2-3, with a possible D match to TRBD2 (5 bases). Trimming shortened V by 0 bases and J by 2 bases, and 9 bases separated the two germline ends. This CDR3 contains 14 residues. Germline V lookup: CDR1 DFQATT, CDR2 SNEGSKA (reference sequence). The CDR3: CSAREDGNTDTQYF. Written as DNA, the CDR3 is TGCAGTGCTAGAGAGGACGGGAACACAGATACGCAGTATTTT.

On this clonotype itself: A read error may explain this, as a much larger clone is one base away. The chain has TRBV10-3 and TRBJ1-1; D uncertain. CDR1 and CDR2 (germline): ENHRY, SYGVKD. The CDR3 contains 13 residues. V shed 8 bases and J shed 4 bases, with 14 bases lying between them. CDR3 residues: CAIAAGIGTEAFF. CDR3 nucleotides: TGTGCCATCGCTGCGGGGATAGGCACTGAAGCTTTCTTT.

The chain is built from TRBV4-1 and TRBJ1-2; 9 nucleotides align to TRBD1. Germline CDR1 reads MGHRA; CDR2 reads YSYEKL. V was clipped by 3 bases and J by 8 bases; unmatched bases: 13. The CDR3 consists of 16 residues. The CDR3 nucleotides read TGCGCCAGCAGCCATCTCCCCCGGGACAGGGTGTTCGGCTACACCTTC. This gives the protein CASSHLPRDRVFGYTF.

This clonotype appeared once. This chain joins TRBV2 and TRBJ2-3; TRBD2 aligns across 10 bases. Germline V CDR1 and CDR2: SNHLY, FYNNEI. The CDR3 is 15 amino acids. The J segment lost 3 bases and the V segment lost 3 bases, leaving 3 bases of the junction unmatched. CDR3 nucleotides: TGTGCCAGCAGTGACCTAGCGGGGGAAACAGATACGCAGTATTTT. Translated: CASSDLAGETDTQYF.